A single sample gave rise to the 18 T cell receptor beta chains below, sequenced in a study of T cell responses to AZD1222 COVID-19 vaccine. The data were produced by immunoSEQ multiplex PCR, yet TCRdb's version contains in-frame clones alone and is incomplete. The profile shows some 95,000 clones, under 90% of them singletons. This specimen was peripheral blood, taken on day 0 of MenACWY control vaccination. The receptors originated from an adult in good health.

The chain carries TRBV29-1 and TRBJ1-2; no clear D gene. V gave up 4 bases and J gave up 0 bases, with 18 bases separating them. The CDR3 runs to 16 residues. Germline V lookup: CDR1 SQVTM, CDR2 ANQGSEA. The DNA of the CDR3 is TGCAGCGTTGGGCCCGACACCAACCCGACTAACTATGGCTACACCTTC. Its protein product is CSVGPDTNPTNYGYTF.

The gene calls are TRBV28 and TRBJ1-1; 7 bases fit TRBD1. Losses at the gene ends were 3 bases for V and 8 bases for J; bases not matched to a gene: 9. This CDR3 contains 14 residues. CDR1 MDHEN and CDR2 SYDVKM come from the germline V gene. The CDR3, as DNA: TGTGCCAGCAGTTTCAGAGGGGGCTTGGGGGAAGCTTTCTTT. Translation gives CASSFRGGLGEAFF.

The rearrangement uses TRBV12-3 or TRBV12-4 and TRBJ1-2, with D maybe TRBD1 (6 bases). The length of the CDR3 is 13 residues. V shed 5 bases and J shed 4 bases, with 11 bases lying between them. In nucleotides, the CDR3 is TGTGCCAGCAGTGAACAGGGACTCTATGGCTACACCTTC. Protein: CASSEQGLYGYTF.

The CDR3 nucleotides are TGTGCCAGCAGCCTTGGAGACCCCAATGAGCAGTTCTTC. It codes for CASSLGDPNEQFF. The chain combines TRBV7-3 with TRBJ2-1, with D unclear. CDR1 is SGHTA and CDR2 is FQGTGA in the germline V gene. This CDR3 has 13 residues. Between the trimmed V and J ends, which lost 5 bases and 6 bases, there was a span of 11 bases.

The chain combines TRBV2 with TRBJ1-5, with D possibly being TRBD1 (5 bases). Trimming pared 5 bases from V and 1 base from J, leaving 12 bases between. CDR3 size: 15 residues. Per germline, CDR1 SNHLY and CDR2 FYNNEI. The CDR3 is CASSIRRDSNQPQHF. The CDR3 DNA follows: TGTGCCAGCAGTATTCGCCGGGACAGCAATCAGCCCCAGCATTTT.

This chain links TRBV11-3 with TRBJ1-1; a weak D match, TRBD1 (5 bases). V was clipped by 1 base and J by 6 bases, with 9 bases between them. CDR1 and CDR2 from the germline V gene are SGHNT and YENEEA. There are 13 residues in the CDR3. For the CDR3, the DNA is TGTGCCAGCAGCTTAGTGGCAGGGTCTGAAGCTTTCTTT. Encoded protein: CASSLVAGSEAFF.

The chain combines TRBV3-1 (or the pseudogene TRBV3-2) with TRBJ1-5, with D uncertain. The V end was cut by 0 bases, the J end by 2 bases, with 8 bases between. This CDR3 has 15 amino acids. Germline lookup yields CDR1 LGHDT and CDR2 YNNKEL (reference sequence). The CDR3 sequence: CASSQDPLRNQPQHF. CDR3 bases: TGTGCCAGCAGCCAAGATCCCCTACGCAATCAGCCCCAGCATTTT.

The chain has TRBV5-1 and TRBJ1-4; 8 nucleotides match TRBD1. With V trimmed by 4 bases and J by 8 bases, 7 bases remained unmatched. The germline V gene has CDR1 SGHRS and CDR2 YFSETQ. The CDR3 runs to 14 residues. CDR3 residues: CASSARQGSEKLFF. The CDR3 coding sequence is TGCGCCAGCAGCGCCCGACAGGGGTCGGAAAAACTGTTTTTT.

The chain carries TRBV7-2 and TRBJ2-2, with TRBD2 identical over 9 bases. The CDR3 is 18 residues long. The germline CDR1 and CDR2 sequences are SGHTA and FQGNSA. V lost 1 base and J lost 0; bases outside the gene matches: 6. CDR3 loop: CASSLVESGGTNTGELFF. CDR3 in DNA: TGTGCCAGCAGCTTAGTGGAGAGCGGGGGGACGAACACCGGGGAGCTGTTTTTT.

The chain is built from TRBV29-1 and TRBJ1-4, with 8 bases matching TRBD1. V was clipped by 6 bases and J by 8 bases; unmatched bases: 11. The CDR3 has 14 residues. Germline V gene data show CDR1 as SQVTM and CDR2 as ANQGSEA. CDR3 DNA: TGCAGCGTCCTTGGACAGGGAGGGAGGGAAAAACTGTTTTTT. This encodes CSVLGQGGREKLFF.

The chain employs TRBV14 and TRBJ2-2, with D uncertain. Germline V gives CDR1 SGHDN, CDR2 FVKESK. The V gene lost 4 bases and the J gene lost 0 bases, with 15 bases spanning the gap. This CDR3 spans 17 amino acids. The CDR3 coding sequence is TGTGCCAGCAGCCCCATCTCGGACGCATCGAACACCGGGGAGCTGTTTTTT. Encoded protein: CASSPISDASNTGELFF.

The chain links TRBV11-3 to TRBJ1-1; D is ambiguous. Germline CDR1 SGHNT, CDR2 YENEEA. The CDR3 runs to 14 residues. V was clipped by 3 bases and J by 1 base, with 9 bases between them. This CDR3 is CASSFGRSNTEAFF. For the CDR3, the DNA is TGTGCCAGCAGCTTCGGACGGTCGAACACTGAAGCTTTCTTT.

The rearrangement joins TRBV3-1 (or the pseudogene TRBV3-2) to TRBJ2-7; 11 nucleotides align to TRBD1. Germline V lookup: CDR1 LGHDT, CDR2 YNNKEL (reference sequence). The V segment lost 1 base and the J segment 5 bases; nucleotides outside the gene matches: 7. This CDR3 region has 16 residues. The CDR3 DNA is TGTGCCAGCAGCCAAGTTCTCGGACAGGGGGCCCACGAGCAGTACTTC. Translated, it gives CASSQVLGQGAHEQYF.

The J gene is TRBJ1-4, the V gene TRBV19, with TRBD1 matching over 7 bases. The CDR3 consists of 15 residues. Unmatched junction bases numbered 5, after V lost 6 bases and J lost 1 base. Germline V gene lookup returns CDR1 LNHDA and CDR2 SQIVND (reference sequence). The CDR3 nucleotides are TGTGCCAGTAGGTCCCCAGGGGGAACTAATGAAAAACTGTTTTTT. Encoded protein: CASRSPGGTNEKLFF.

V and J are TRBV7-2 and TRBJ2-2; tentatively, D is TRBD2 (5 bases). The CDR3 runs to 16 residues. Germline CDR1 reads SGHTA; CDR2 reads FQGNSA. V lost 5 bases to trimming and J lost 2 bases, with 15 bases between them. Here the CDR3 reads CASSKNTRANTGELFF. CDR3 sequence (DNA): TGTGCCAGCAGCAAAAACACGCGGGCCAACACCGGGGAGCTGTTTTTT. Supplemented by reference TRBV7-2 and TRBJ2-2, the full variable domain reads GAGVSQSPSNKVTEKGKDVELRCDPISGHTALYWYRQSLGQGLEFLIYFQGNSAPDKSGLPSDRFSAERTGGSVSTLTIQRTQQEDSAVYLCASSKNTRANTGELFFGEGSRLTVL.

This clone was counted once. The CDR3 sequence is CASSQDRSAPYEQYF. CDR3 in DNA: TGCGCCAGCAGCCAAGACCGATCCGCCCCCTACGAGCAGTACTTC. The V gene is TRBV4-3, the J gene TRBJ2-7; no reliable D call. The length of the CDR3 is 15 residues. V dropped 0 bases and J dropped 2 bases, with 11 bases sitting between them. The germline gives CDR1 LGHNA, CDR2 YSLEER.

V and J are TRBV6-5 and TRBJ2-5; D could derive from TRBD1 or TRBD2 (6 bases each). From germline, CDR1 is MNHEY and CDR2 SVGAGI. This CDR3 is 12 amino acids long. V lost 7 bases and J 8 bases, leaving 14 bases between the germline ends. In DNA, the CDR3 is TGTGCCAGCATTCCCAGGGGAGGAACCCAGTACTTC. Encoded protein: CASIPRGGTQYF.

This sequence joins TRBV5-4 and TRBJ2-7; TRBD1 might be the D (7 bases). Per the germline V gene, CDR1 is SGHNT and CDR2 is YYREEE (reference sequence). This CDR3 is built from 16 residues. V was pared by 1 base and J by 4 bases, with 18 bases between. The CDR3 DNA reads as TGTGCCAGCAGCTTGCCGGGAGCTCAGGGGGGATACGAGCAGTACTTC. It encodes CASSLPGAQGGYEQYF.